The rows below give T cell receptor beta chains drawn from one sample of a study of beta chain features in type 1 diabetes. Measured with immunoSEQ multiplex PCR; TCRdb has only the in-frame clones, and not every one. The table shows 500,000 to 700,000 clones, with about 16% occurring only once. Sequences were obtained from naive CD4+ T cells from blood. The receptor set was obtained from a man aged 18 to 29 in good health. Both conserved end residues are part of each CDR3. The D gene is left open where the match is weak. Clone size is stated in some rows and not others, as once, few, many or a class when expanded.

J: TRBJ2-3
size: -
V: TRBV5-4
D: -
CDR3: CASSWEKPSTDTQYF
DNA: TGTGCCAGCAGCTGGGAGAAGCCCAGCACAGATACGCAGTATTTT

J: TRBJ1-1
size: -
V: TRBV5-1
D: -
CDR3: CASSFGGMNTEAFF
DNA: TGCGCCAGCAGCTTCGGCGGGATGAACACTGAAGCTTTCTTT

J: TRBJ2-5
size: -
V: TRBV2
D: TRBD2
CDR3: CASSGEGLGQETQYF
DNA: TGTGCCAGCAGTGGGGAGGGATTGGGGCAGGAGACCCAGTACTTC

J: TRBJ2-5
size: once
V: TRBV7-8
D: -
CDR3: CASSFGSGAKYF
DNA: -

J: TRBJ1-1
size: few
V: TRBV29-1
D: -
CDR3: CSVDGRLADTEAFF
DNA: TGCAGCGTTGACGGCAGGCTGGCGGACACTGAAGCTTTCTTT

J: TRBJ2-2
size: few
V: TRBV7-9
D: TRBD1
CDR3: CASSLGGGPGTGELFF
DNA: TGTGCCAGCAGCTTAGGAGGGGGCCCAGGCACCGGGGAGCTGTTTTTT

J: TRBJ2-2
size: -
V: TRBV19
D: TRBD2
CDR3: CASSIRLAGDSTGELFF
DNA: TGTGCCAGTAGTATCCGACTAGCGGGAGATAGTACCGGGGAGCTGTTTTTT

J: TRBJ2-3
size: few
V: TRBV9
D: -
CDR3: CASSVVAADTQYF
DNA: TGTGCCAGCAGCGTAGTAGCGGCAGATACGCAGTATTTT

J: TRBJ1-1
size: few
V: TRBV9
D: -
CDR3: CASSVRGGNTEAFF
DNA: TGTGCCAGCAGCGTACGGGGCGGCAACACTGAAGCTTTCTTT

J: TRBJ2-4
size: -
V: TRBV7-9
D: TRBD1
CDR3: CASSSDRGSENIQYF
DNA: TGTGCCAGCAGCTCTGACAGGGGGTCGGAAAACATTCAGTACTTC

J: TRBJ1-2
size: few
V: TRBV27
D: -
CDR3: CASSFAGPYGYTF
DNA: TGTGCCAGCAGTTTTGCAGGGCCCTATGGCTACACCTTC

J: TRBJ2-6
size: few
V: TRBV5-4
D: -
CDR3: CASSLAWGSGANVLTF
DNA: TGTGCCAGCAGCTTGGCTTGGGGCTCTGGGGCCAACGTCCTGACTTTC

J: TRBJ1-2
size: -
V: TRBV27
D: TRBD1
CDR3: CASSRQGGNYGYTF
DNA: TGTGCCAGCAGTCGACAGGGTGGGAACTATGGCTACACCTTC

J: TRBJ1-5
size: -
V: TRBV6-1
D: TRBD1
CDR3: CASSERDSQPQHF
DNA: TGTGCCAGCAGTGAAAGGGACAGCCAGCCCCAGCATTTT

J: TRBJ2-7
size: -
V: TRBV25-1
D: TRBD1
CDR3: CASRDRGGYEQYF
DNA: TGTGCCAGCAGGGACAGGGGCGGTTACGAGCAGTACTTC

J: TRBJ1-2
size: -
V: TRBV28
D: TRBD1
CDR3: CASRPGQVTGYTF
DNA: TGTGCCAGCAGGCCGGGACAGGTCACGGGCTACACCTTC

J: TRBJ1-2
size: few
V: TRBV7-2
D: -
CDR3: CASSLRAVTNYGYTF
DNA: TGTGCCAGCAGCTTACGGGCTGTAACTAACTATGGCTACACCTTC

J: TRBJ2-7
size: few
V: TRBV30
D: TRBD2
CDR3: CAWSGLASRQNEQYF
DNA: TGTGCCTGGAGTGGACTAGCAAGTCGCCAGAACGAGCAGTACTTC

J: TRBJ2-7
size: -
V: TRBV25-1
D: TRBD1
CDR3: CASSDRTGKSYEQYF
DNA: TGTGCCAGCAGTGACCGGACAGGAAAGTCCTACGAGCAGTACTTC